This is a list of T cell receptor beta chains from one sample in a study of control samples from healthy donors and cancer patients. This table comes from immunoSEQ multiplex PCR, and its TCRdb copy is limited to in-frame clones, with some not included. The sample records approximately 130,000 clones, around 87% being singletons. Sequenced: blood. These receptors all come from a man in his sixties in good health. The CDR3 runs from the conserved cysteine through the conserved F or W. The size field is filled for only some rows; it gives once, few, many or a size class.

CASRLTTYNSPLHF	-	TRBV6-5	TRBJ1-6
CASRLDSGANVLTF	-	TRBV5-4	TRBJ2-6
CAIRIAEGDNSPLHF	-	TRBV10-3	TRBJ1-6
CASSKYRTGGEQFF	-	TRBV11-3	TRBJ2-1
CASSQVLETDTQYF	-	TRBV3-1/TRBV3-2	TRBJ2-3
CASSLVGSGSPLHF	-	TRBV5-4	TRBJ1-6
CASGENNSPLHF	-	TRBV5-1	TRBJ1-6
CASSLNQGYSGNTIYF	-	TRBV7-2	TRBJ1-3
CASSSPDGGKGTEAFF	-	TRBV28	TRBJ1-1
CASSLASIRSTEAFF	-	TRBV11-2	TRBJ1-1
CASSSDGLNTEAFF	-	TRBV5-1	TRBJ1-1
CASSLGLAGGQATGELFF	-	TRBV9	TRBJ2-2
CATSEQGASALGTYGYTF	-	TRBV24-1	TRBJ1-2
CASSLVPSSEQYF	few	TRBV7-8	TRBJ2-7
CASSRPGQGAFGYF	-	TRBV23-1	TRBJ2-5
CASSSPRQYYGYTF	-	TRBV28	TRBJ1-2
CASSPSGTDTQYF	-	TRBV7-2	TRBJ2-3
CATRPGASSYNEQFF	-	TRBV10-3	TRBJ2-1
CASSPVSANTGELFF	-	TRBV5-4	TRBJ2-2
CASSLTLDQPQHF	-	TRBV12-3/TRBV12-4	TRBJ1-5
CASSFLRANEKLFF	-	TRBV28	TRBJ1-4
CASSQGAGVPTDTQYF	-	TRBV3-1/TRBV3-2	TRBJ2-3
CAWSSGMNTEAFF	once	TRBV30	TRBJ1-1
CASSSEPLPYEQYF	-	TRBV28	TRBJ2-7
CASSISNVLGQSPLHF	-	TRBV19	TRBJ1-6
CASSLVWDTQYF	-	TRBV11-2	TRBJ2-3
CASSFDGTTNIQYF	-	TRBV5-1	TRBJ2-4
CASSISGRGTEAFF	-	TRBV19	TRBJ1-1
CATNRGADEQYF	-	TRBV10-3	TRBJ2-7
CASSSKALRGKTPGELFF	-	TRBV28	TRBJ2-2
CASSLDGEEAFF	few	TRBV7-9	TRBJ1-1
CASSLRASGTDTQYF	-	TRBV7-9	TRBJ2-3
CASSLGQGEGYTF	-	TRBV7-3	TRBJ1-2
CASSRSGLSSYEQYF	-	TRBV5-4	TRBJ2-7
CASSPYDSPSSYEQYF	-	TRBV7-8	TRBJ2-7
CASSVGTSGGGQETQYF	-	TRBV9	TRBJ2-5
CAISVGQGIGPLHF	-	TRBV10-3	TRBJ1-6
CAWSVMGSGGLFF	-	TRBV30	TRBJ1-4
CAWSTPGTGSRETQYF	-	TRBV30	TRBJ2-5
CASSPRGTEQFF	once	TRBV3-1/TRBV3-2	TRBJ2-1
CASRSPSTTNEKLFF	-	TRBV28	TRBJ1-4
CASSPGSGGGDTQYF	-	TRBV18	TRBJ2-3
CASSLVLLGGYTF	-	TRBV5-1	TRBJ1-2
CALGQPPYYGYTF	-	TRBV30	TRBJ1-2
CASRTSGQREQFF	-	TRBV28	TRBJ2-1
CATSRLRDGYEQYF	-	TRBV15	TRBJ2-7
CASSEARVAKNIQYF	-	TRBV6-1	TRBJ2-4
CASSFGTGGPGETQYF	-	TRBV7-8	TRBJ2-5
CASSERLVSNEQFF	-	TRBV2	TRBJ2-1
CASSHPPPRGEAFF	-	TRBV3-1/TRBV3-2	TRBJ1-1
CASSTQPQKSTGYGYTF	-	TRBV21-1	TRBJ1-2